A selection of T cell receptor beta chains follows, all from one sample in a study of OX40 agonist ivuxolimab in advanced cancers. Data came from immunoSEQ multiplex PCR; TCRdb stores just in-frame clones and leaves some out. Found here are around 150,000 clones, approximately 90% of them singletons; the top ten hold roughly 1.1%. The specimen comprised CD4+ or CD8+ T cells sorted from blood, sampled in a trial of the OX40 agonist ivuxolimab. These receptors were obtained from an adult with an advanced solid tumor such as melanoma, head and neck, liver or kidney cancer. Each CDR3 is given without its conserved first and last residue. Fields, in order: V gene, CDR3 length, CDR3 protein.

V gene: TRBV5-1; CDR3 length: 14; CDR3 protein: ASSFLADSSYNEQF
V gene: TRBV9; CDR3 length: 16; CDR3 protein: ASSVEGWTSGSTDTQY
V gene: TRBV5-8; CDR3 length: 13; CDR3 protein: ASSLLGAPFQPQH
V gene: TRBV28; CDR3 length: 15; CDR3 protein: ASSLDSGASSYNEQF
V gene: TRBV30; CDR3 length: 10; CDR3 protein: ASAGVTGELF
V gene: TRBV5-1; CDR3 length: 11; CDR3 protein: ASSLGDLDEQY
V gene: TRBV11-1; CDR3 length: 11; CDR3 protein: ASSFRQVTEAF
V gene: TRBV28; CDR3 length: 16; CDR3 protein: ASRGAGHYSSGANVLT
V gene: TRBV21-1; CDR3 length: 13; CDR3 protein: ASSRPREESYEQY
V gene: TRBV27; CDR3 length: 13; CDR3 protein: ASSQDSRGITEAF
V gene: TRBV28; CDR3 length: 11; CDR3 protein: ASTYDGYNGQF
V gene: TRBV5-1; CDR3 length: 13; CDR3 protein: ASSLGLPTNYEQY
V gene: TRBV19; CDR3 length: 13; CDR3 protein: ASSTLGAGNEKLF
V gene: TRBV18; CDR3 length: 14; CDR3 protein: ASSPPIGQGAQPQH
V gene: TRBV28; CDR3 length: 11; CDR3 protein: ASSRGGWQPQH
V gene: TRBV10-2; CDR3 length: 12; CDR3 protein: ATRLQGMNTEAF
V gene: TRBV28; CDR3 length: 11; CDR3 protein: ASRIQTNTEAF
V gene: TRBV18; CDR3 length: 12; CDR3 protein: ASSLTGWDTEAF
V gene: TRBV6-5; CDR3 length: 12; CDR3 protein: ASSSSPGGYEQY
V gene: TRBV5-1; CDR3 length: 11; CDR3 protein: ASSDVVSYEQY
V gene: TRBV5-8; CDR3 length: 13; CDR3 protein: ASSLGAGKNEKLF
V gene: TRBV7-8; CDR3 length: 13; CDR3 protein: ASSTRQGVNYGYT
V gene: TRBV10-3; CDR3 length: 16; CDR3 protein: AISEGLAGGRLLNEQF
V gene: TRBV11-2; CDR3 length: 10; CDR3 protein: ASRYTGDEQF
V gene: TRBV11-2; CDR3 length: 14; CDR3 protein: ASSGRGQGRMETQY
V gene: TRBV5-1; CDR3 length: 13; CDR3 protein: ASSLATGVPTEAF
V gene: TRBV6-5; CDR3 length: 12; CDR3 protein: ASSRISGANVLT
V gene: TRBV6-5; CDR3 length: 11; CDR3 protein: ASSQPGTLKLF
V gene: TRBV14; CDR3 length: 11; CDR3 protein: ASSPGALYGYT
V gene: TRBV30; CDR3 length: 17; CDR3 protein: AWRVALAGTEGWADTQY
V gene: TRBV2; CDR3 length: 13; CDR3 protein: ASSEEESSYNEQF
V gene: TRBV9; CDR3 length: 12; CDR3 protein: ASTQASSYNEQF
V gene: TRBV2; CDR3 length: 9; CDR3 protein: ASSVQNEQY
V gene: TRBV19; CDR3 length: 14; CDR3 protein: ASSIGGTTNYNEQF
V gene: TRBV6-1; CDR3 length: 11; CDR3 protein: ASSGGGRYEQY
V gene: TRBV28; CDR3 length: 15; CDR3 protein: ASSSLPGLAGVLEQF
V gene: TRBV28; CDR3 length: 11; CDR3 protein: ASTSGPAGERF
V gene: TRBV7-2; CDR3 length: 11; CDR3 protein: ASRTDRNTEAF
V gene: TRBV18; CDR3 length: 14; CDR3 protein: ASSSQLAVVTGELF
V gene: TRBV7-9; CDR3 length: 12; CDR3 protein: ASSPSEVYRELF
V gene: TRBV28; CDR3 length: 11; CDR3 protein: ASSLRQIYGYT
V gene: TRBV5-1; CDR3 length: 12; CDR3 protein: ASSVDRGLQGYT
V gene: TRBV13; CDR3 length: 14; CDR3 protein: ASSPIAGTGLYEQY
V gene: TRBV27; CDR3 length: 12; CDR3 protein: ASAPGSIAYEQY
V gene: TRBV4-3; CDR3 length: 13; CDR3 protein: ASSGLAGGQGEQF
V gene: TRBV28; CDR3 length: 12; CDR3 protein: ASRPPNMSNEQF
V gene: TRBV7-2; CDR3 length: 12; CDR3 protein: ASSGRAGYNEQF
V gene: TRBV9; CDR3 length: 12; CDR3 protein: ASTTDAGGETQY
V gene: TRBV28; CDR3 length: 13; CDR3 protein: ASIKGGAGNQPQH